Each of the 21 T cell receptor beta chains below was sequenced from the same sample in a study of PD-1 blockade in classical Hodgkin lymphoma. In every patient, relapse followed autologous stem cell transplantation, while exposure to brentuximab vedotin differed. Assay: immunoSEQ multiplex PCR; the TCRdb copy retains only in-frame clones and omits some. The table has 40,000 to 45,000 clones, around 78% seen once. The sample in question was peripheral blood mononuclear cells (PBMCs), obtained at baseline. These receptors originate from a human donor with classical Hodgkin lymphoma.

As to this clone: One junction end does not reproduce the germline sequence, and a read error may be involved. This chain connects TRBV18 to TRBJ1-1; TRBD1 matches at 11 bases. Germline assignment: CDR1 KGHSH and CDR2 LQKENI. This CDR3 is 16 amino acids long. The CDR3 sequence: CASSLFFRTGGAEAFF. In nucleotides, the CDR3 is TGTGCCAGCTCACTATTTTTTCGGACAGGGGGCGCTGAGGCTTTCTTT. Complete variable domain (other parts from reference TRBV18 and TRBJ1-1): NAGVMQNPRHLVRRRGQEARLRCSPMKGHSHVYWYRQLPEEGLKFMVYLQKENIIDESGMPKERFSAEFPKEGPSILRIQQVVRGDSAAYFCASSLFFRTGGAEAFFGQGTRLTVV.

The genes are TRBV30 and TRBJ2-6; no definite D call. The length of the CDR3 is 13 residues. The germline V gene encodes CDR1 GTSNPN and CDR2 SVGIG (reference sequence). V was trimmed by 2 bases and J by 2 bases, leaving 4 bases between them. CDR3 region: CAWSRTGANVLTF. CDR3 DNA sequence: TGTGCCTGGAGTAGGACTGGGGCCAACGTCCTGACTTTC.

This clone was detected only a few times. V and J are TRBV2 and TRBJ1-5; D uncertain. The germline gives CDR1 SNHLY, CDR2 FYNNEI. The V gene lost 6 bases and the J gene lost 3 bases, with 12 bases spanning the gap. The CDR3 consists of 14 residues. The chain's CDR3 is CASRTDGLNQPQHF. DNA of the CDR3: TGTGCCAGCAGGACGGACGGACTCAATCAGCCCCAGCATTTT. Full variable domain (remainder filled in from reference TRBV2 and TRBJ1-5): EPEVTQTPSHQVTQMGQEVILRCVPISNHLYFYWYRQILGQKVEFLVSFYNNEISEKSEIFDDQFSVERPDGSNFTLKIRSTKLEDSAMYFCASRTDGLNQPQHFGDGTRLSIL.

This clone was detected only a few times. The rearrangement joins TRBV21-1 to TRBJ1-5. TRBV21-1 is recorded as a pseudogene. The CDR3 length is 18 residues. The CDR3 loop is CASSKKSGSWYSNQPQHF. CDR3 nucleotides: TGTGCCAGCAGCAAAAAGTCGGGGAGCTGGTATAGCAATCAGCCCCAGCATTTT.

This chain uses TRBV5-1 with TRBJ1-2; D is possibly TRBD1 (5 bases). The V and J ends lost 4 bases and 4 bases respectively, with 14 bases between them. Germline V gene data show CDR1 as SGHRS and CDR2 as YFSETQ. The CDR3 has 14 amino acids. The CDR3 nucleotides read TGCGCCAGCAGCGCGGGACCATGGGCCTATGGCTACACCTTC. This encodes CASSAGPWAYGYTF.

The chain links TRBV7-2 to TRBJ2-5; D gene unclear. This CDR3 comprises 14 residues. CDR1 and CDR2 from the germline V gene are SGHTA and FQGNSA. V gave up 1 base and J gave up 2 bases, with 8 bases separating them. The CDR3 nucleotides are TGTGCCAGCAGCTTAGGTGCTCATCAAGAGACCCAGTACTTC. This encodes CASSLGAHQETQYF. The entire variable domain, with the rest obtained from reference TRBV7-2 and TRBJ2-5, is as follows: GAGVSQSPSNKVTEKGKDVELRCDPISGHTALYWYRQSLGQGLEFLIYFQGNSAPDKSGLPSDRFSAERTGGSVSTLTIQRTQQEDSAVYLCASSLGAHQETQYFGPGTRLLVL.

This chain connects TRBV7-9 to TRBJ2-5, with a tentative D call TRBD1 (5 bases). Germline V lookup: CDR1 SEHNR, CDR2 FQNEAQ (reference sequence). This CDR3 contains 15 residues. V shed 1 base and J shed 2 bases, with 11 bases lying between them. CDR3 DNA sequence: TGTGCCAGCAGCTTAGAGGGCAGGGTTCAAGAGACCCAGTACTTC. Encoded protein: CASSLEGRVQETQYF.

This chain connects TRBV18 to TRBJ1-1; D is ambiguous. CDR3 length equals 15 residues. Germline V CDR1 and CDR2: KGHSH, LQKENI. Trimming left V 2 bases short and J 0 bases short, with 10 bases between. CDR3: CASSPGRTMNTEAFF. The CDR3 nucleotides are TGTGCCAGCTCACCAGGCAGGACTATGAACACTGAAGCTTTCTTT.

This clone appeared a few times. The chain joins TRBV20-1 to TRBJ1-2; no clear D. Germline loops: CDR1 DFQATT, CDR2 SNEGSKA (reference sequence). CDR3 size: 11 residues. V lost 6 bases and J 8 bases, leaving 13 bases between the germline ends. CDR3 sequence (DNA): TGCAGTGCGGAGAGGGAAGGCGGCTACACCTTC. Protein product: CSAEREGGYTF.

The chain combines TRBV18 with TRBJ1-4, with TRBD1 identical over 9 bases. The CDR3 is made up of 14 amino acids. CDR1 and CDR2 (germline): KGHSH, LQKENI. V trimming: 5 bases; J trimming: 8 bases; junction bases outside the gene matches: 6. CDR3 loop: CASSSDRGWEKLFF. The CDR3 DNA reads TGTGCCAGCTCATCGGACAGGGGTTGGGAAAAACTGTTTTTT.

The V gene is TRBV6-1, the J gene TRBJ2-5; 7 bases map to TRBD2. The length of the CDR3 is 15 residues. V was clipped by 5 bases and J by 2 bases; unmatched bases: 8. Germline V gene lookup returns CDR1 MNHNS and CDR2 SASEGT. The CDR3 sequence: CASSLTGTTQETQYF. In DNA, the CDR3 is TGTGCCAGCAGTCTGACCGGGACTACTCAAGAGACCCAGTACTTC.

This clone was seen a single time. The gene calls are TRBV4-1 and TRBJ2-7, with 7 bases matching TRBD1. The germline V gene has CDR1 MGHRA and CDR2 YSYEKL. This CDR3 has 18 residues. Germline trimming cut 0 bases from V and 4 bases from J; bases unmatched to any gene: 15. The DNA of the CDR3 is TGCGCCAGCAGCCAAGATTCGGTCTCGGGGCACAGGGGTTACGAGCAGTACTTC. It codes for CASSQDSVSGHRGYEQYF.

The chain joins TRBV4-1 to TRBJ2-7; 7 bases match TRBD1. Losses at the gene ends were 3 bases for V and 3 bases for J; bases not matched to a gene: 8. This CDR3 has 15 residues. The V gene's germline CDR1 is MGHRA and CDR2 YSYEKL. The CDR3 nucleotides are TGCGCCAGCAGCCATGACCGACAGGGTGGCTACGAGCAGTACTTC. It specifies CASSHDRQGGYEQYF.

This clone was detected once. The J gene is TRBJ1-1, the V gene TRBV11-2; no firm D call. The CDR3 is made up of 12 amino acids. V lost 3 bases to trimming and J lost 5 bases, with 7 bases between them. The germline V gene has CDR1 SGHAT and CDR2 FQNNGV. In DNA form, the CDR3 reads TGTGCCAGCAGCTTGGGAGTGACTGAAGCTTTCTTT. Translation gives CASSLGVTEAFF.

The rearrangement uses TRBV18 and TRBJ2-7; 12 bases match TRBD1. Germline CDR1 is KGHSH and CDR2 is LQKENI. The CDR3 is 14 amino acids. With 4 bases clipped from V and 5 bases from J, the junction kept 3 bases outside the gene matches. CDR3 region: CASSRDRGLNEQYF. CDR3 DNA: TGTGCCAGCTCACGGGACAGGGGGCTCAACGAGCAGTACTTC.

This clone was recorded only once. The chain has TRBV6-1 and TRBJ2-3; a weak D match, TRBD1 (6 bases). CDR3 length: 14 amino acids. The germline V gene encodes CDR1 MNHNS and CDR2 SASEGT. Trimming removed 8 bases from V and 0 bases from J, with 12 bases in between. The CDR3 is CASAGDLSTDTQYF. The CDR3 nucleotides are TGTGCCAGCGCAGGGGATCTGAGCACAGATACGCAGTATTTT.

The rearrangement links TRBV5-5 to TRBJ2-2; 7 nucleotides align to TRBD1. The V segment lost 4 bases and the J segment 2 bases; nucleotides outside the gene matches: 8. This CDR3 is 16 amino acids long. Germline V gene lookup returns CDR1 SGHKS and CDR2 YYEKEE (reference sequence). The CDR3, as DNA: TGTGCCAGCAGCCAAGACGGGACAGAAAACACCGGGGAGCTGTTTTTT. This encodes CASSQDGTENTGELFF.

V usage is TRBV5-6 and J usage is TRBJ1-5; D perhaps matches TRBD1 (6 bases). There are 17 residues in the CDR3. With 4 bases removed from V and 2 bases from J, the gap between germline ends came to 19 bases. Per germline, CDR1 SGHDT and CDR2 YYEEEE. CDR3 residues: CASSPTQNRAGNQPQHF. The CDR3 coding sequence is TGTGCCAGCAGCCCCACTCAAAACAGGGCGGGCAATCAGCCCCAGCATTTT.

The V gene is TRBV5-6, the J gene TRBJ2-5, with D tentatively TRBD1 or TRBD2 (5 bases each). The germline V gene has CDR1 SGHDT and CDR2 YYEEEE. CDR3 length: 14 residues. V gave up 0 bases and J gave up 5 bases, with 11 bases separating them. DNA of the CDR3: TGTGCCAGCAGCTTGGTCTGGGGCGGGGAGACCCAGTACTTC. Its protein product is CASSLVWGGETQYF. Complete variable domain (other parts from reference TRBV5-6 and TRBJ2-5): DAGVTQSPTHLIKTRGQQVTLRCSPKSGHDTVSWYQQALGQGPQFIFQYYEEEERQRGNFPDRFSGHQFPNYSSELNVNALLLGDSALYLCASSLVWGGETQYFGPGTRLLVL.

CDR3 protein: CSASVNYGYTF. CDR3 nucleotide sequence: TGCAGTGCCTCGGTTAACTATGGCTACACCTTC. The V call is TRBV20-1, the J call TRBJ1-2; D gene uncertain. The length of the CDR3 is 11 residues. The ends were cut back, 6 bases at V and 1 base at J, with 6 bases in the middle. Germline CDR1 DFQATT, CDR2 SNEGSKA (reference sequence).

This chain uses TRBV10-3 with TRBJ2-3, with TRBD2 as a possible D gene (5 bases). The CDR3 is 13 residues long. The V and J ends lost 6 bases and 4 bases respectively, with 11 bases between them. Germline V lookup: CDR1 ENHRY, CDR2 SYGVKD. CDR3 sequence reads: CAISALAADTQYF. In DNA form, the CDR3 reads TGTGCCATCAGCGCGCTAGCAGCAGATACGCAGTATTTT.